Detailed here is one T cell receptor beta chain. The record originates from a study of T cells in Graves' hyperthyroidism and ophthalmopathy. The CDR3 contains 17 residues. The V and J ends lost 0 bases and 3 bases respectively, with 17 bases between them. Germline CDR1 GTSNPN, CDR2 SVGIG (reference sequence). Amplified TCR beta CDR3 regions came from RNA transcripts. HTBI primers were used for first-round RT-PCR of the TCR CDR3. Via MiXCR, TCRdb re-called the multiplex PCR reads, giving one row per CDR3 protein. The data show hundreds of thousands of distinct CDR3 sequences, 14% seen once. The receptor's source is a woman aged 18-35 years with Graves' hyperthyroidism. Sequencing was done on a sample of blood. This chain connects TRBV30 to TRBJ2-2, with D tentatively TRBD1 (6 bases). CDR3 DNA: TGTGCCTGGAGTGTAGATCAGGGGCCCCGCTACACCGGGGAGCTGTTTTTT. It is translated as CAWSVDQGPRYTGELFF.